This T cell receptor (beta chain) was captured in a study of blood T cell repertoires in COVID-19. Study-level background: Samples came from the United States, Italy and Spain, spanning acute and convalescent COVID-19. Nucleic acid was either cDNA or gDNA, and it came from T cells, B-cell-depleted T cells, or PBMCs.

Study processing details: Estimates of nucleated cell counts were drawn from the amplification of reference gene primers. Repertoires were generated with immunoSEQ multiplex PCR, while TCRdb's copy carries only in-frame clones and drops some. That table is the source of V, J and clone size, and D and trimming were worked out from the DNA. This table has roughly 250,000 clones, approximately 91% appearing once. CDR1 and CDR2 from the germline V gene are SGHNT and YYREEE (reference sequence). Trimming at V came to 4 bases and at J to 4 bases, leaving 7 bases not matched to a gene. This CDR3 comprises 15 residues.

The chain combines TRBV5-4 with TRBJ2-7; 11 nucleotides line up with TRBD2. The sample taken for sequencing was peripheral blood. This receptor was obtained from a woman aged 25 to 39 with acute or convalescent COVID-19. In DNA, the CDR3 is TGTGCCAGCAGCACATTAGCGGGAGGGCCGTACGAGCAGTACTTC. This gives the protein CASSTLAGGPYEQYF.